This TCR beta chain was identified in a study of immune cell composition in non-small cell lung cancer. Regarding the study as a whole: Lung squamous cell carcinoma tumours had significantly higher top 10 clone scores and productive clonality than lung adenocarcinoma. It was not proven that tumour-reactive clones equal dominant tumour-associated clones. Clones >0.5% enriched in tumour were rarer in adenocarcinoma (around 33%) than squamous (approximately 75%).

With respect to this clone: Its antigen is unidentified.

The CDR3 extends over 17 amino acids. Looked up from germline, CDR1 is MNHEY and CDR2 is SMNVEV (reference sequence). V was pared by 8 bases and J by 0 bases, with 20 bases between. TCRdb keeps only in-frame clones here, not all; method: immunoSEQ multiplex PCR. The sample records approximately 9,100 clones, around four fifths being singletons. The receptor's source is a human donor with non-small cell lung cancer. The chain recombines TRBV27 with TRBJ2-1; D is undetermined. The specimen was lung tumor tissue. CDR3 loop: CASGLRPVPSSYNEQFF. In DNA, the CDR3 is TGTGCCAGCGGTCTCCGCCCCGTGCCGAGCTCCTACAATGAGCAGTTCTTC.